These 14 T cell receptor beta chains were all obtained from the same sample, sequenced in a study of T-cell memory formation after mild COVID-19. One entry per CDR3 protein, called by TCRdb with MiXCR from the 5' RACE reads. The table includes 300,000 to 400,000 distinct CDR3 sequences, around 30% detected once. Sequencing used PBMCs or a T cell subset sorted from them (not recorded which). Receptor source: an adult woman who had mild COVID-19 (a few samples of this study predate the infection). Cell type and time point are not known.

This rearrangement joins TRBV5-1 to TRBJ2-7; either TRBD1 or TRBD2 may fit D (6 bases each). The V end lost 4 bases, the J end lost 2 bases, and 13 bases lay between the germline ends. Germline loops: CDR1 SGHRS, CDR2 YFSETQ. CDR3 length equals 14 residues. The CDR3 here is CASSRPGAAYEQYF. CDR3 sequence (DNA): TGCGCCAGCAGCCGACCGGGGGCCGCCTACGAGCAGTACTTC.

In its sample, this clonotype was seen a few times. This CDR3 is CASSWGTYYEQYF. The CDR3 DNA is TGTGCCAGCAGCTGGGGAACGTACTACGAGCAGTACTTC. The chain combines TRBV7-9 with TRBJ2-7; D call uncertain. The V and J ends lost 4 bases and 3 bases respectively, with 10 bases between them. There are 13 residues in the CDR3. Germline loops: CDR1 SEHNR, CDR2 FQNEAQ (reference sequence).

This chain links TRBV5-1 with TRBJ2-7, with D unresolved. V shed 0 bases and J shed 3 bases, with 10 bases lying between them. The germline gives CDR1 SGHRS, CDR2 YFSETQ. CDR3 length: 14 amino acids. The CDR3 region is CASSLDATNYEQYF. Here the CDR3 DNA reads TGCGCCAGCAGCTTGGACGCCACCAACTACGAGCAGTACTTC. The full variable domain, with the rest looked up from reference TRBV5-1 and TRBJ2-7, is KAGVTQTPRYLIKTRGQQVTLSCSPISGHRSVSWYQQTPGQGLQFLFEYFSETQRNKGNFPGRFSGRQFSNSRSEMNVSTLELGDSALYLCASSLDATNYEQYFGPGTRLTVT.

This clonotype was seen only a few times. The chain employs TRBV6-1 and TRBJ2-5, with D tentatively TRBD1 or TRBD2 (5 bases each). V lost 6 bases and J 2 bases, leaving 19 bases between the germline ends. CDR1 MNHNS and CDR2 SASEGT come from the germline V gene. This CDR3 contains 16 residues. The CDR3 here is CASSEHAGTVQETQYF. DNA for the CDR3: TGTGCCAGCAGCGAACATGCCGGGACGGTGCAAGAGACCCAGTACTTC.

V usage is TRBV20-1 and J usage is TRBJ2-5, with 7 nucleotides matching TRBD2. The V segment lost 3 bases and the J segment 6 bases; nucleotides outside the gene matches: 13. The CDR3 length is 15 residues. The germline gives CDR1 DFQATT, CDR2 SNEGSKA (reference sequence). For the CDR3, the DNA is TGCAGTGCTAGGCTCATAGGGGAGGGCCAGAAGACCCAGTACTTC. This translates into CSARLIGEGQKTQYF.

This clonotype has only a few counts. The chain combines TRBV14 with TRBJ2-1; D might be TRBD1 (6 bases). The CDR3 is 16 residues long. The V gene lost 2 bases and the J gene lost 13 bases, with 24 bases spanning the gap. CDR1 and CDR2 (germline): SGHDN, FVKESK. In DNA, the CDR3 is TGTGCCAGCAGCCAAACGTGGACAGCGACCCTTGGGAGCCAGTTCTTC. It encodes CASSQTWTATLGSQFF.

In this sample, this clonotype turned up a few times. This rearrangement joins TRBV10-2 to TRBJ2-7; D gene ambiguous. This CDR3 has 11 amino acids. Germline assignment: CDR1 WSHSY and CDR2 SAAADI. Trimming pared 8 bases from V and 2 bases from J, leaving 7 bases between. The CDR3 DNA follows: TGCGCCAGCGGGTCCCCCTACGAGCAGTACTTC. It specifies CASGSPYEQYF.

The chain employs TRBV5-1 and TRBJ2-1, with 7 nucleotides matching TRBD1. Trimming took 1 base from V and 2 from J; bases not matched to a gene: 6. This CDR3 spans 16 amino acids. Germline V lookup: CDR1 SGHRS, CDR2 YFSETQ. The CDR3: CASSLMGQPTYNEQFF. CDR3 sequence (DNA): TGCGCCAGCAGCTTGATGGGACAGCCTACCTACAATGAGCAGTTCTTC. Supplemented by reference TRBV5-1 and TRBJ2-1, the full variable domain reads KAGVTQTPRYLIKTRGQQVTLSCSPISGHRSVSWYQQTPGQGLQFLFEYFSETQRNKGNFPGRFSGRQFSNSRSEMNVSTLELGDSALYLCASSLMGQPTYNEQFFGPGTRLTVL.

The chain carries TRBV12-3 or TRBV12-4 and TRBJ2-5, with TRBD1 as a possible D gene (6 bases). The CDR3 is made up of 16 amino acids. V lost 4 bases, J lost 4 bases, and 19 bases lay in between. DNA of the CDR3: TGTGCCAGCAGTTCCTGGACAGTGGGTTCGGGAGAGACCCAGTACTTC. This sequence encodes CASSSWTVGSGETQYF.

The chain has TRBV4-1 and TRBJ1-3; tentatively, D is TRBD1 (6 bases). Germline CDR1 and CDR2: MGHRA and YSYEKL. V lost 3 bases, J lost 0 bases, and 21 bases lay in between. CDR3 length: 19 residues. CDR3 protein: CASSQEPRQVSASGNTIYF. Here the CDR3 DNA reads TGCGCCAGCAGCCAGGAACCTCGACAGGTTTCAGCCTCTGGAAACACCATATATTTT.

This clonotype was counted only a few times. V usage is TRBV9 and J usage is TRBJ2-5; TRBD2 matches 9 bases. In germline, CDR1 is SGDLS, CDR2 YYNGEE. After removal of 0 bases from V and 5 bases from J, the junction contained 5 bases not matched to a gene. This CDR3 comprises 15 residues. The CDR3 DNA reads TGTGCCAGCAGCGTAGAGGCTAGCGGGGTGGAGACCCAGTACTTC. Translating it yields CASSVEASGVETQYF.

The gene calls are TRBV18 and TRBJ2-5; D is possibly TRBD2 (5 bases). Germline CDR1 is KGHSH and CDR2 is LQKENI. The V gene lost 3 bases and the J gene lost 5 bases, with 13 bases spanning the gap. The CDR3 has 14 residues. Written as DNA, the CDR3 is TGTGCCAGCTCACCGCTGGAGGCTGGGGAGACCCAGTACTTC. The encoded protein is CASSPLEAGETQYF.

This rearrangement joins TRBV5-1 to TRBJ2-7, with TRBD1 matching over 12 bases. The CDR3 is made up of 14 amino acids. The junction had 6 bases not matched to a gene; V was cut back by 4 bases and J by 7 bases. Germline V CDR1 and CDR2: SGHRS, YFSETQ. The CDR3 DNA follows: TGCGCCAGCAGCCTGGGACAGGGGGCGAAGGAGCAGTACTTC. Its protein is CASSLGQGAKEQYF.

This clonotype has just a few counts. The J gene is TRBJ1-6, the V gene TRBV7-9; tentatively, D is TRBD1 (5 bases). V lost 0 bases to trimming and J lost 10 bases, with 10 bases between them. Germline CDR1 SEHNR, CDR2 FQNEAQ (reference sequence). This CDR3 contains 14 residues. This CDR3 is CASSLAGAESPLHF. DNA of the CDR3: TGTGCCAGCAGCTTAGCCGGGGCCGAATCACCCCTCCACTTT.